A selection of T cell receptor beta chains follows, all from one sample in a study of T cells after yellow fever vaccination. Each CDR3 protein is one row after TCRdb ran MiXCR on the 5' RACE reads. The sample shows over 120,000 distinct CDR3 sequences, 5% to 8% of them seen only once. Sequencing was performed on CD4+ T cells sorted from PBMCs, taken 10 days after the yellow fever booster vaccination. These receptor sequences come from a man aged 25-45 years who received the YFV17D yellow fever vaccine. The CDR3 runs from the conserved cysteine through the conserved F or W.

V: TRBV20-1
J: TRBJ2-1
CDR3: CSARQGLAGVEQFF

V: TRBV27
J: TRBJ1-6
CDR3: CASSLRDRGRRNSPLHF

V: TRBV7-2
J: TRBJ2-1
CDR3: CASSSQAGYNNEQFF

V: TRBV20-1
J: TRBJ2-3
CDR3: CSARDRRIGDRPSTDTQYF

V: TRBV18
J: TRBJ1-6
CDR3: CASSPGIQGLGSPLHF

V: TRBV7-9
J: TRBJ2-3
CDR3: CAIRMGMSDTQYF

V: TRBV29-1
J: TRBJ2-7
CDR3: CSVGGARADSEQYF

V: TRBV6-2/TRBV6-3
J: TRBJ2-7
CDR3: CASTDSLTYEQYF

V: TRBV5-6
J: TRBJ2-7
CDR3: CASSQVAGQNYEQYF

V: TRBV5-1
J: TRBJ2-1
CDR3: CASSSDISGAYNEQFF

V: TRBV15
J: TRBJ1-2
CDR3: CATSRVGRGGGYTF

V: TRBV4-3
J: TRBJ2-2
CDR3: CASSQDLGTGELFF

V: TRBV5-1
J: TRBJ2-3
CDR3: CASTLAGEADTQYF

V: TRBV10-3
J: TRBJ1-1
CDR3: CAISGLNTEAFF

V: TRBV29-1
J: TRBJ2-5
CDR3: CSVGAPRETQYF

V: TRBV20-1
J: TRBJ2-1
CDR3: CSASFNEQFF

V: TRBV5-1
J: TRBJ1-1
CDR3: CASSLGWTEAFF

V: TRBV7-2
J: TRBJ2-2
CDR3: CASSLDVGELFF

V: TRBV4-3
J: TRBJ2-1
CDR3: CASSQELNNEQFF

V: TRBV19
J: TRBJ2-3
CDR3: CASMGSTDTQYF

V: TRBV5-1
J: TRBJ2-5
CDR3: CASTSRKATNIETQYF

V: TRBV7-2
J: TRBJ2-3
CDR3: CASTKRSGDTQYF

V: TRBV5-1
J: TRBJ2-4
CDR3: CASSLLSGELQYF

V: TRBV19
J: TRBJ1-2
CDR3: CASSTGTYGYTF

V: TRBV18
J: TRBJ2-2
CDR3: CASSPRNPSGRATGELFF

V: TRBV29-1
J: TRBJ2-1
CDR3: CSVGQGTLLAGYNEQFF